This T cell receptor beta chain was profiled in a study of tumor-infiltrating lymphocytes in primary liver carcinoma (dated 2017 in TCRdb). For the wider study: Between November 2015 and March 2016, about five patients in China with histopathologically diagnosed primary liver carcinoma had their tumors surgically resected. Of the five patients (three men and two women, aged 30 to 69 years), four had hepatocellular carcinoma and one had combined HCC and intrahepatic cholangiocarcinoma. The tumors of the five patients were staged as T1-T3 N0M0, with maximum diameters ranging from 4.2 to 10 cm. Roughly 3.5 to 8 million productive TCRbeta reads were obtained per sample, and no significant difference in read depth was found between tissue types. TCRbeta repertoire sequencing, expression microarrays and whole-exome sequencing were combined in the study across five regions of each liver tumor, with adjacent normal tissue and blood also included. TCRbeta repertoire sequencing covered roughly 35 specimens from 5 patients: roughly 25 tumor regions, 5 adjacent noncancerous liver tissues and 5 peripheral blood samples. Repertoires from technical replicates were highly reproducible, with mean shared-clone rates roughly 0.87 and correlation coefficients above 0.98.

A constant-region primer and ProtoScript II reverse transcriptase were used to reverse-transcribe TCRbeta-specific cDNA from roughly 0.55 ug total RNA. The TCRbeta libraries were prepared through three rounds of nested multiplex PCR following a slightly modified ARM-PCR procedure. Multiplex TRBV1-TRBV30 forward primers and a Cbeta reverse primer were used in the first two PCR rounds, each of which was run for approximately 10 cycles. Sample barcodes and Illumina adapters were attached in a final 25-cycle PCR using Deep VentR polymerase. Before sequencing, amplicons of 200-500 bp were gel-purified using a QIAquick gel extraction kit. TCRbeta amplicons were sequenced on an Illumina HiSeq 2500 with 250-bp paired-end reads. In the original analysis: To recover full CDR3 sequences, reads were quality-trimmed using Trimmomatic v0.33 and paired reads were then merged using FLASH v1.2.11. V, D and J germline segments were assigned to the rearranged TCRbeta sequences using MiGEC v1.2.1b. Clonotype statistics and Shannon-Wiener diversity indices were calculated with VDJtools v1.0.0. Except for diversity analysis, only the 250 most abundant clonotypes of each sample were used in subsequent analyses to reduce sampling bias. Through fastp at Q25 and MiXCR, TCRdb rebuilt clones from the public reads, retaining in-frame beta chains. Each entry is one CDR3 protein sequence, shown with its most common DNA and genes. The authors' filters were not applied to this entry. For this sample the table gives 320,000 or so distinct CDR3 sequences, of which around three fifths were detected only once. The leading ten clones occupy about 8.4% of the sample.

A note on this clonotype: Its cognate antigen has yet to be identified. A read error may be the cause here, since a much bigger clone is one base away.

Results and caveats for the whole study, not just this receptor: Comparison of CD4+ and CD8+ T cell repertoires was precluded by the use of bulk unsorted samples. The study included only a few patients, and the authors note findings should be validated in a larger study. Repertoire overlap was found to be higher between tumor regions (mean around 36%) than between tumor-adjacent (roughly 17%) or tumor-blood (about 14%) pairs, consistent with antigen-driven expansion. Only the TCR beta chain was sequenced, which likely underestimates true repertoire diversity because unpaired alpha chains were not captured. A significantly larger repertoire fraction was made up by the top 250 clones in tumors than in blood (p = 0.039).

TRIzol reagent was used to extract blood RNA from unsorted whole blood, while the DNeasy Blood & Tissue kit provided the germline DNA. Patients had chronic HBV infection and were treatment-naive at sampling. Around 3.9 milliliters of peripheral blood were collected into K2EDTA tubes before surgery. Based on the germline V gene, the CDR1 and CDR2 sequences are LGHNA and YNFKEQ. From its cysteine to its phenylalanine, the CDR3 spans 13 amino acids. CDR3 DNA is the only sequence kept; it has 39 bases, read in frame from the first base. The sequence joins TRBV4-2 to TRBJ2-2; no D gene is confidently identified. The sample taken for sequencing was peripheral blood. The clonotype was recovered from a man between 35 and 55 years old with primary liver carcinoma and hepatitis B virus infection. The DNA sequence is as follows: TGTGCCAGCAGGCAAGAACCGGACGGGGAGCTGTTTTTT. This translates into CASRQEPDGELFF.